This TCR beta chain was documented in a study of T cells in narcolepsy (dated by TCRdb to between 2018 and 2020). In the study overall: Patients with narcolepsy type 1 or type 2 (NT1, NT2) were enrolled in the study together with healthy control donors. The study used TCR Vbeta sequencing to track clonotypes in blood and CSF while looking for autoreactive T cells in narcolepsy patients that target self-antigens of hypocretin neurons (hypocretin, TRIB2). Study-wide conclusions, independent of this receptor: According to the report, autoreactive clonotypes were detected serially in the blood of the same patients and of different patients, but not in healthy controls. In plots comparing CSF and blood CD4+ T cell clonotypes from the same patient, HCRT-specific and TRIB2-specific autoreactive clonotypes were highlighted.

Comments on this clone: Its target antigen remains unknown. It has no much larger one-base neighbor in the sample; base qualities were not kept.

Receptor amplification or capture employed the immunoSEQ multiplex PCR assay. The immuneACCESS repertoire file appears here via TCRdb, limited to in-frame rearrangements. These files lack a portion of the clones; in checked studies, under half of the deficit traces to unresolved V genes, and the cause of the others is not known. The sample data list approximately 16,000 clones, and approximately 77% of these were observed just once. The top ten constitute 14% to 15% of the sample. For TCR Vbeta sequencing and comparison with CSF CD8+ T cells, memory CD8+ T cells were sorted ex vivo from patient blood. The germline V gene provides CDR1 LGHNA and CDR2 YSLEER. There are 15 amino acids in the CDR3, from cysteine to phenylalanine inclusive. Left in the record is the CDR3 DNA by itself, 45 bases read in frame from the first base. The germline ends are 10 bases apart after V is trimmed by 0 bases and J by 1 base.

The specimen sequenced was CD45RA- memory CD8+ T cells from PBMCs. The cell subset or site tag for this specimen amounts to: memory T cells sorted ex vivo from peripheral blood. Recombination connected TRBV4-3 to TRBJ2-7; matching of 6 bases hints at TRBD2 as the D gene. The sequence came from a human donor with narcolepsy. Here is the DNA: TGCGCCAGCAGCCAAGAGACGGGACTTTCCTACGAGCAGTACTTC. Its product reads: CASSQETGLSYEQYF.